Shown below are 10 T cell receptor beta chains from a single sample sequenced in a study of cytomegalovirus exposure and HLA in healthy donors. Amplification used 60 Vbeta primers and 13 Jbeta primers. The table came from immunoSEQ multiplex PCR; TCRdb's copy has only in-frame clones and leaves some out. The table records roughly 120,000 clones, about 72% of them present only once. Sequencing was carried out using PBMCs. The receptors were gathered from a man aged 30-40 years in good health and CMV-seropositive.

The V call is TRBV10-3, the J call TRBJ2-7; 8 nucleotides match TRBD1. This CDR3 region has 13 residues. Trimming at V came to 9 bases and at J to 6 bases, leaving 10 bases not matched to a gene. Germline V lookup: CDR1 ENHRY, CDR2 SYGVKD. The CDR3 DNA follows: TGTGCCATAGGACAGGGTGGAAGAGGCGAGCAGTACTTC. It specifies CAIGQGGRGEQYF.

This clone was detected once. The chain has TRBV4-3 and TRBJ2-2; D ambiguous. This CDR3 region has 17 residues. V lost 3 bases and J 4 bases, leaving 18 bases between the germline ends. CDR1 and CDR2 from the germline V gene are LGHNA and YSLEER. For the CDR3, the DNA is TGCGCCAGCAGCCACGGTCTTTTTGACTTCTTCACCGGGGAGCTGTTTTTT. Translation: CASSHGLFDFFTGELFF.

The chain recombines TRBV19 with TRBJ2-3, with D perhaps matching TRBD1 (5 bases). V was shortened by 9 bases and J by 2 bases, with 15 bases between the two germline ends. The CDR3 extends over 14 amino acids. Germline V CDR1 and CDR2: LNHDA, SQIVND (reference sequence). The DNA of the CDR3 is TGTGCCAGCGTTTCCGCGACAGCCACAGATACGCAGTATTTT. This sequence encodes CASVSATATDTQYF.

V is TRBV7-3 and J is TRBJ1-2; tentatively, D is TRBD1 (5 bases). Germline CDR1 SGHTA, CDR2 FQGTGA. V dropped 0 bases and J dropped 7 bases, with 9 bases sitting between them. The CDR3 sequence is 13 residues long. The CDR3 protein is CASSLTWTSGYTF. Written as DNA, the CDR3 is TGTGCCAGCAGCTTAACTTGGACATCTGGCTACACCTTC.

The V call is TRBV7-2, the J call TRBJ1-5; TRBD1 matches at 8 bases. This CDR3 spans 14 amino acids. Trimming cost V 5 bases and J 10 bases; bases outside gene matches: 10. Looked up from germline, CDR1 is SGHTA and CDR2 is FQGNSA. The CDR3, as DNA: TGTGCCAGCAGCCATCGGACAGGGACACCCCCCCAGCATTTT. It codes for CASSHRTGTPPQHF. Full variable domain (missing parts from reference TRBV7-2 and TRBJ1-5): GAGVSQSPSNKVTEKGKDVELRCDPISGHTALYWYRQSLGQGLEFLIYFQGNSAPDKSGLPSDRFSAERTGGSVSTLTIQRTQQEDSAVYLCASSHRTGTPPQHFGDGTRLSIL.

This clone came up a few times. This chain connects TRBV5-6 to TRBJ2-3, with 8 bases fitting TRBD2. CDR1 SGHDT and CDR2 YYEEEE come from the germline V gene. J was trimmed by 0 bases and V by 5 bases; bases with no gene match: 14. This CDR3 comprises 18 residues. The CDR3 here is CASRPLAGWTSSTDTQYF. The CDR3, as DNA: TGTGCCAGCAGGCCCCTAGCGGGTTGGACTTCTAGCACAGATACGCAGTATTTT.

The CDR3 loop reads CAGQQGNQPQHF. The CDR3 bases are TGTGCCGGCCAACAGGGAAATCAGCCCCAGCATTTT. The chain joins TRBV6-1 to TRBJ1-5; D may be TRBD1 (6 bases). This CDR3 contains 12 residues. Germline lookup yields CDR1 MNHNS and CDR2 SASEGT. V shed 11 bases and J shed 4 bases, with 12 bases lying between them.

The V and J genes are TRBV6-6 and TRBJ2-3; D gene unclear. V gave up 8 bases and J gave up 0 bases, with 12 bases separating them. Germline loops: CDR1 MNHNY, CDR2 SVGAGI (reference sequence). The CDR3 is made up of 14 amino acids. The DNA of the CDR3 is TGTGCCAGCGGCGGCGGTATCAGCACAGATACGCAGTATTTT. It codes for CASGGGISTDTQYF.

This sequence joins TRBV6-1 and TRBJ2-2, with TRBD2 matching 11 bases. The V and J ends lost 3 bases and 4 bases, in that order; junction bases with no gene match: 7. The germline gives CDR1 MNHNS, CDR2 SASEGT. This CDR3 spans 17 amino acids. The CDR3 region is CASSDPGLAVVTGELFF. Here the CDR3 DNA reads TGTGCCAGCAGTGACCCGGGACTAGCGGTCGTCACCGGGGAGCTGTTTTTT.

This sequence joins TRBV9 and TRBJ2-1; TRBD2 aligns across 9 bases. This CDR3 comprises 15 residues. Germline V CDR1 and CDR2: SGDLS, YYNGEE. Unmatched junction bases numbered 3, after V lost 3 bases and J lost 2 bases. The chain's CDR3 is CASSEGLATYNEQFF. The CDR3 DNA is TGTGCCAGCAGCGAGGGACTAGCTACCTACAATGAGCAGTTCTTC.